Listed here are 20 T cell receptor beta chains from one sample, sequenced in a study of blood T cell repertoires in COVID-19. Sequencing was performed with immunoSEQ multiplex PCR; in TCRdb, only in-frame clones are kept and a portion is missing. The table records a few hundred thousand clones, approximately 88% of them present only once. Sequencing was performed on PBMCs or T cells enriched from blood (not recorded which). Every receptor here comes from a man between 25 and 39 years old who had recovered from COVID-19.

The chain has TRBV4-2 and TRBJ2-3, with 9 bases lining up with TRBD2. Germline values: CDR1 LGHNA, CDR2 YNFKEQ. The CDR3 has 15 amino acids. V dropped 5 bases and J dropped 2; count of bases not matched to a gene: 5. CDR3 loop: CASSSGTSPTDTQYF. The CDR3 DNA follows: TGTGCCAGCAGCTCCGGGACTAGCCCCACAGATACGCAGTATTTT.

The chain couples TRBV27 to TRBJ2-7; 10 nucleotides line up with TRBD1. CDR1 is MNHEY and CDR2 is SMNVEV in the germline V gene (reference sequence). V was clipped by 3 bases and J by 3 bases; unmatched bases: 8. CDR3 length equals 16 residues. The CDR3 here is CASSFLRGQGIYEQYF. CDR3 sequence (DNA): TGTGCCAGCAGTTTCCTCCGGGGACAGGGGATCTACGAGCAGTACTTC.

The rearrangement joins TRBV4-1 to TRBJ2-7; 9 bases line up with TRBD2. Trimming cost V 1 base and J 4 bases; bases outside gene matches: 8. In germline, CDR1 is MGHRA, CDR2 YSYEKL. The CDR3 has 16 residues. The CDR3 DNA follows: TGCGCCAGCAGCCAAGTCGTGCCTAGCGGGGTGTACGAGCAGTACTTC. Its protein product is CASSQVVPSGVYEQYF.

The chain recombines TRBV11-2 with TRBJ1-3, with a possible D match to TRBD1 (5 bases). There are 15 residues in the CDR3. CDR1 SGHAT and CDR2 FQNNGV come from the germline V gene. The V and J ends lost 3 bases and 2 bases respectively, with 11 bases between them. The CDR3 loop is CASSFGHFPGNTIYF. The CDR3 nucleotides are TGTGCCAGCAGCTTCGGACATTTTCCTGGAAACACCATATATTTT.

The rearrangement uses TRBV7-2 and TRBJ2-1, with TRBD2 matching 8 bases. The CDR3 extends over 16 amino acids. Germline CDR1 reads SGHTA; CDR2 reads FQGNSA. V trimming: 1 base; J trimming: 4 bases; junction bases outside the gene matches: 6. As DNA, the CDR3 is TGTGCCAGCAGCTTAGGCTACAGCGGGGGTTACAATGAGCAGTTCTTC. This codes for CASSLGYSGGYNEQFF.

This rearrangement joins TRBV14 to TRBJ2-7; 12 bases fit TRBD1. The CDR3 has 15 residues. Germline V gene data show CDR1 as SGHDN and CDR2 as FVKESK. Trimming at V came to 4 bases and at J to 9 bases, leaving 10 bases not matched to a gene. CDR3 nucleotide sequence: TGTGCCAGCAGCCCTTCCGGGACAGGGGGCGCGGTGCAGTACTTC. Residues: CASSPSGTGGAVQYF.

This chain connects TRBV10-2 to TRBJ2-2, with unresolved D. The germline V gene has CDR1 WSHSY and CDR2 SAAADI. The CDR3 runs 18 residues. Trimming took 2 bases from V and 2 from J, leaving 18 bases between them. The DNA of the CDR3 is TGCGCCAGCAGTGAGCTGGGCGCCTATCCCTCAAACACCGGGGAGCTGTTTTTT. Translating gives CASSELGAYPSNTGELFF.

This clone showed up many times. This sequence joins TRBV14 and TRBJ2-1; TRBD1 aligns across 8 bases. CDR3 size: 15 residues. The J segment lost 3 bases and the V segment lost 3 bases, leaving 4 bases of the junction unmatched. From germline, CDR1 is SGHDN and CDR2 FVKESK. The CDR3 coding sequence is TGTGCCAGCAGCCAGCAGGACAGGGTCTACAATGAGCAGTTCTTC. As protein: CASSQQDRVYNEQFF.

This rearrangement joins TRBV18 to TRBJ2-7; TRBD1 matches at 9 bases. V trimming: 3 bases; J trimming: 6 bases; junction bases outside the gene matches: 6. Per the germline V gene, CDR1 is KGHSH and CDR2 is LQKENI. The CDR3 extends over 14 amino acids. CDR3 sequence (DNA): TGTGCCAGCTCACCTCCGGGACAGGGCTTCGAGCAGTACTTC. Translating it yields CASSPPGQGFEQYF. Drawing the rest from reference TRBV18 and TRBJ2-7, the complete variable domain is NAGVMQNPRHLVRRRGQEARLRCSPMKGHSHVYWYRQLPEEGLKFMVYLQKENIIDESGMPKERFSAEFPKEGPSILRIQQVVRGDSAAYFCASSPPGQGFEQYFGPGTRLTVT.

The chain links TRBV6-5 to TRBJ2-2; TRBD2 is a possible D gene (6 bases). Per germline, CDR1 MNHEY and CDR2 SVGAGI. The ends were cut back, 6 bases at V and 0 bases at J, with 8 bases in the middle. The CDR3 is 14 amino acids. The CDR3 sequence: CASRWGANTGELFF. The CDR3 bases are TGTGCCAGCAGGTGGGGGGCGAACACCGGGGAGCTGTTTTTT.

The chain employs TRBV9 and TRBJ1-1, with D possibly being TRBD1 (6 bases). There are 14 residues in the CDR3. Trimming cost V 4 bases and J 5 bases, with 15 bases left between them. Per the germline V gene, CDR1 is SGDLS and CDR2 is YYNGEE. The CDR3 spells CASSPRTRGTEAFF. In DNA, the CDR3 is TGTGCCAGCAGCCCACGGACCAGGGGTACTGAAGCTTTCTTT. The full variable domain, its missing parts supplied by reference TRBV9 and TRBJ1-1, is DSGVTQTPKHLITATGQRVTLRCSPRSGDLSVYWYQQSLDQGLQFLIQYYNGEERAKGNILERFSAQQFPDLHSELNLSSLELGDSALYFCASSPRTRGTEAFFGQGTRLTVV.

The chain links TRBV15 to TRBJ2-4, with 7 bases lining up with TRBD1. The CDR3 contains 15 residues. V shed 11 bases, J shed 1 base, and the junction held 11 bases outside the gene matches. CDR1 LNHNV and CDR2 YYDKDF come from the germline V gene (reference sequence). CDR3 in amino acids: CAAPTGNIAKNIQYF. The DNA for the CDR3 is TGTGCCGCCCCGACAGGGAATATCGCCAAAAACATTCAGTACTTC.

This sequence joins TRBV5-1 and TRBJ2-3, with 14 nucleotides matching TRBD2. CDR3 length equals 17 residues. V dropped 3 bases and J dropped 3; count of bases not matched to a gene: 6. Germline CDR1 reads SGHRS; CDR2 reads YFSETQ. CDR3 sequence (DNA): TGCGCCAGCAGCTCCTTGACTAGCGGGGGGGTAACAGATACGCAGTATTTT. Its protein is CASSSLTSGGVTDTQYF.

CDR3 bases: TGTGCCAGCTCACCTAAAGCCGGGACAGGGGGCTATCAGCCCCAGCATTTT. The encoded protein is CASSPKAGTGGYQPQHF. The rearrangement links TRBV18 to TRBJ1-5; 12 bases fit TRBD1. Losses at the gene ends were 3 bases for V and 5 bases for J; bases not matched to a gene: 8. Germline V lookup: CDR1 KGHSH, CDR2 LQKENI. The CDR3 runs 17 residues.

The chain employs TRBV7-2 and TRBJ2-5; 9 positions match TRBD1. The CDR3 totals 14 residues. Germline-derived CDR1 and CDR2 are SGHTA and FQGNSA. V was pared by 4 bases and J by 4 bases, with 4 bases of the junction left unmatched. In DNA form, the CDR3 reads TGTGCCAGCAGCTCCAGACAGGGGGGAGAGACCCAGTACTTC. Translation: CASSSRQGGETQYF.

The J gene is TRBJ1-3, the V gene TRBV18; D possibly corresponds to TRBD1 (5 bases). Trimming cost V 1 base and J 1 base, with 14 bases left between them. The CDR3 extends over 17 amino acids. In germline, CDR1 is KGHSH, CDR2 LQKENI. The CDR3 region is CASSPQKGHESGNTIYF. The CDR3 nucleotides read TGTGCCAGCTCACCACAGAAGGGGCATGAGTCTGGAAACACCATATATTTT.

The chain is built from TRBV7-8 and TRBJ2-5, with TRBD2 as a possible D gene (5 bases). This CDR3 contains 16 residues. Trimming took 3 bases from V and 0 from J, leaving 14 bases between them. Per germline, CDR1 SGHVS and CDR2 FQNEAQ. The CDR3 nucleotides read TGTGCCAGCAGCTTTCGACTAAGTTCGTACCAAGAGACCCAGTACTTC. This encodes CASSFRLSSYQETQYF.

The CDR3 loop is CASSASGGGWTEAFF. The CDR3, as DNA: TGTGCCAGCAGTGCCTCAGGGGGCGGATGGACTGAAGCTTTCTTT. The chain links TRBV25-1 to TRBJ1-1, with TRBD1 matching over 8 bases. Germline V gives CDR1 MGHDK, CDR2 SYGVNS. The CDR3 has 15 amino acids. Germline trimming cut 4 bases from V and 5 bases from J; bases unmatched to any gene: 9.

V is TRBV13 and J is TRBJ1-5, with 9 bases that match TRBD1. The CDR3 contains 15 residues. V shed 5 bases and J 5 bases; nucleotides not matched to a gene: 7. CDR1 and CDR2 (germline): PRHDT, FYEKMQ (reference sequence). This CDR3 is CASSQGTGWDQPQHF. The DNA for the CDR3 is TGTGCCAGCAGCCAAGGGACAGGGTGGGATCAGCCCCAGCATTTT. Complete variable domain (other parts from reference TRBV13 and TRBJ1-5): AAGVIQSPRHLIKEKRETATLKCYPIPRHDTVYWYQQGPGQDPQFLISFYEKMQSDKGSIPDRFSAQQFSDYHSELNMSSLELGDSALYFCASSQGTGWDQPQHFGDGTRLSIL.

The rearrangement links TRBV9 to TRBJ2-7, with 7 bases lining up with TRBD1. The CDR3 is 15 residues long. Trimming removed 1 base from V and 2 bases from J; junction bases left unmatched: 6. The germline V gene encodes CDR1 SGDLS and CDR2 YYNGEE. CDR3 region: CASSVTQGLTYEQYF. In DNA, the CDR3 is TGTGCCAGCAGCGTAACACAGGGGCTTACCTACGAGCAGTACTTC.